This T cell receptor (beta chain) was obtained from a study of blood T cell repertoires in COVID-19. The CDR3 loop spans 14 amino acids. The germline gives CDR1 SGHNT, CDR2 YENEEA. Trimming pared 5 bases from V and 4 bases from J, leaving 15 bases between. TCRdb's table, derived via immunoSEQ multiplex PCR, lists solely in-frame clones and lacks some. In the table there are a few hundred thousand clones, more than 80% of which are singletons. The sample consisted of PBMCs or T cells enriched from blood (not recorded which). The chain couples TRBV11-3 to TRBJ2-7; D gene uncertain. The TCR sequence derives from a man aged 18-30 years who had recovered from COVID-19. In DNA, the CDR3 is TGTGCCAGCAGCCCAGACGCAGGCCATTACGAGCAGTACTTC. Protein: CASSPDAGHYEQYF. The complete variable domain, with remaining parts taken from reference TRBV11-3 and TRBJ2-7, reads EAGVVQSPRYKIIEKKQPVAFWCNPISGHNTLYWYLQNLGQGPELLIRYENEEAVDDSQLPKDRFSAERLKGVDSTLKIQPAELGDSAVYLCASSPDAGHYEQYFGPGTRLTVT.